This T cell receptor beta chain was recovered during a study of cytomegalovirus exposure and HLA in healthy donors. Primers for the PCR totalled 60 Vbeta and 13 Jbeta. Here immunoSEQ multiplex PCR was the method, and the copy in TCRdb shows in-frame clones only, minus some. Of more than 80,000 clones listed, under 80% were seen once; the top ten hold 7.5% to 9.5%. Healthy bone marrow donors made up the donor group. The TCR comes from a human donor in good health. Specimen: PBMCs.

CDR3 sequence: CASSDLDRGHGYTF. The CDR3 coding sequence is TGTGCCAGCAGCGATCTGGACAGGGGGCATGGCTACACCTTC. The V call is TRBV5-6, the J call TRBJ1-2; 11 bases are shared with TRBD1. The ends lost 4 bases at V and 6 bases at J; junction bases unmatched: 5. Germline CDR1 is SGHDT and CDR2 is YYEEEE. The CDR3 extends over 14 amino acids.